The clone carrying this T cell receptor beta chain was counted only a few times. The antigen is unknown. These data originate in a study of response to subunit inactivated influenza vaccine. Findings and caveats of the study: Each seasonal influenza vaccination recruits few new T cells, the authors suggested.

MiXCR, applied by TCRdb to the RT-PCR reads, yields one record per CDR3 protein. The table lists 530,000 or so distinct CDR3 sequences, approximately 12% of them singletons, with 10% in the top ten. The CDR3 totals 15 residues. Between the trimmed V and J ends, which lost 0 bases and 1 base, there was a span of 9 bases. CDR1 and CDR2 from the germline V gene are LGHDT and YNNKEL (reference sequence). This sample comprised PBMCs from blood, obtained on the day of vaccination. The V gene is TRBV3-1, the J gene TRBJ2-5; D remains ambiguous. The origin of this receptor is a man aged 50-60 years who received an inactivated influenza vaccine. The CDR3 DNA follows: TGTGCCAGCAGCCAAGAGGCGCGAGCCCAAGAGACCCAGTACTTC. Encoded protein: CASSQEARAQETQYF.